This TCR beta chain is drawn from a study of shared clonotypes between healthy human individuals. The test was conducted at deep level. The sorted-subset replicate PCRs were given about 200 ng DNA, which is 31,000 or so T cell genomes. Only in-frame clones appear in the TCRdb table, and some are missing; sequencing was by immunoSEQ multiplex PCR. The sample lists 800,000 to 950,000 clones; roughly 96% were seen once. The CDR3 extends over 13 amino acids. Trimming took 3 bases from V and 5 from J, leaving 11 bases between them. Germline V gives CDR1 MGHRA, CDR2 YSYEKL. This clone was recorded only once. Its antigen is still unknown. Only CD45RO-negative cells positively selected for CCR7 counted as naive CD8 cells, so terminally differentiated effector memory CD45RA+ cells were excluded. Notes on the study in general: Estimated clonotype richness was generally higher in naive than memory subsets.

The chain joins TRBV4-1 to TRBJ2-7; no reliable D call. The material sequenced was naive CD8+ T cells sorted from blood. The TCR sequence derives from a man under 40 in good health. The CDR3 sequence is CASSHRSSNEQYF. The DNA for the CDR3 is TGCGCCAGCAGCCATCGTAGTTCTAACGAGCAGTACTTC.